The 19 T cell receptor beta chains given below trace back to one sample, sequenced in a study of blood T cell repertoires in COVID-19. TCRdb's table, derived via immunoSEQ multiplex PCR, lists solely in-frame clones and lacks some. Of hundreds of thousands of clones in the sample, approximately 89% were seen once. The sequencing sample was made of peripheral blood. These receptors were obtained from a woman under 30 who had recovered from COVID-19.

This chain connects TRBV25-1 to TRBJ1-2; TRBD1 agrees at 8 bases. The CDR3 length is 17 residues. The germline V gene has CDR1 MGHDK and CDR2 SYGVNS. The V gene end was trimmed by 6 bases and the J gene end by 5 bases; junction bases not matched to a gene: 17. CDR3 coding DNA: TGTGCCAGCAGGGGCGGAGGACAGGGAAAATCTCAATATGGCTACACCTTC. Translated, it gives CASRGGGQGKSQYGYTF.

V and J are TRBV5-1 and TRBJ1-3, with 8 bases identical to TRBD1. The CDR3 is 17 amino acids. CDR1 and CDR2 from the germline V gene are SGHRS and YFSETQ. The V segment lost 0 bases and the J segment 0 bases; nucleotides outside the gene matches: 5. CDR3 bases: TGCGCCAGCAGCTTGGGTGGGACAGGCCCCTCTGGAAACACCATATATTTT. The encoded protein is CASSLGGTGPSGNTIYF.

The chain is built from TRBV2 and TRBJ2-5, with 13 nucleotides matching TRBD2. J lost 2 bases, V lost 3 bases, and 9 bases had no gene match. This CDR3 is built from 18 residues. Germline-derived CDR1 and CDR2 are SNHLY and FYNNEI. The CDR3 is CASSEKPAGLAGQETQYF. The CDR3 DNA reads as TGTGCCAGCAGTGAGAAGCCCGCGGGACTAGCGGGACAAGAGACCCAGTACTTC.

This sequence joins TRBV6-2 or TRBV6-3 and TRBJ1-1; no reliable D call. Germline lookup yields CDR1 MNHEY and CDR2 SVGEGT. The V gene lost 0 bases and the J gene lost 0 bases, with 8 bases spanning the gap. This CDR3 region has 15 residues. CDR3: CASSYSRGMNTEAFF. DNA of the CDR3: TGTGCCAGCAGTTACTCGCGCGGGATGAACACTGAAGCTTTCTTT.

V usage is TRBV19 and J usage is TRBJ2-1, with D maybe TRBD2 (6 bases). V lost 4 bases and J lost 6, with 16 bases in between. Germline CDR1 and CDR2: LNHDA and SQIVND (reference sequence). This CDR3 region has 15 residues. The CDR3 spells CASSTYPRGSNEQFF. The CDR3 region has the DNA TGTGCCAGTAGTACCTACCCCCGGGGGTCCAATGAGCAGTTCTTC. The full variable domain, its missing parts supplied by reference TRBV19 and TRBJ2-1, is DGGITQSPKYLFRKEGQNVTLSCEQNLNHDAMYWYRQDPGQGLRLIYYSQIVNDFQKGDIAEGYSVSREKKESFPLTVTSAQKNPTAFYLCASSTYPRGSNEQFFGPGTRLTVL.

The V gene is TRBV6-6, the J gene TRBJ2-1, with TRBD2 as a possible D gene (6 bases). V gave up 2 bases and J gave up 6 bases, with 17 bases separating them. Germline CDR1 reads MNHNY; CDR2 reads SVGAGI (reference sequence). This CDR3 is built from 16 residues. The CDR3 DNA is TGTGCCAGCAGTTACGGGACTCCCCTGATGGTCAATGAGCAGTTCTTC. Translated, it gives CASSYGTPLMVNEQFF.

This rearrangement joins TRBV5-1 to TRBJ2-2, with TRBD2 identical over 9 bases. CDR3 length: 17 residues. Germline CDR1 reads SGHRS; CDR2 reads YFSETQ. The V gene end was trimmed by 2 bases and the J gene end by 3 bases; junction bases not matched to a gene: 8. CDR3 protein: CASSLTGREGHTGELFF. The CDR3 DNA is TGCGCCAGCAGCTTAACAGGGCGGGAGGGCCACACCGGGGAGCTGTTTTTT.

This sequence joins TRBV5-6 and TRBJ1-1; no reliable D call. Germline V gene data show CDR1 as SGHDT and CDR2 as YYEEEE. This CDR3 comprises 12 residues. Trimming took 0 bases from V and 3 from J, leaving 3 bases between them. The CDR3 nucleotides are TGTGCCAGCAGCTTGGCGGACACTGAAGCTTTCTTT. Translation: CASSLADTEAFF.

The J gene is TRBJ2-2, the V gene TRBV5-1; TRBD2 agrees at 8 bases. V lost 5 bases, J lost 2 bases, and 14 bases stayed unmatched. There are 18 residues in the CDR3. Germline V gene lookup returns CDR1 SGHRS and CDR2 YFSETQ. As DNA, the CDR3 is TGCGCCAGCAGTCCAAATCCACTAGCGGTCCTCAACACCGGGGAGCTGTTTTTT. Translating it yields CASSPNPLAVLNTGELFF.

There are many counts of this clone. The rearrangement uses TRBV5-8 and TRBJ2-1; 10 positions match TRBD2. Looked up from germline, CDR1 is SGHTS and CDR2 is YDEGEE. Trimming at V came to 6 bases and at J to 1 base, leaving 7 bases not matched to a gene. The CDR3 has 16 residues. The CDR3 bases are TGTGCCAGCAACTGGGGGACTAGCGCTTCCTACAATGAGCAGTTCTTC. As protein: CASNWGTSASYNEQFF. Full variable domain (missing parts from reference TRBV5-8 and TRBJ2-1): EAGVTQSPTHLIKTRGQQATLRCSPISGHTSVYWYQQALGLGLQFLLWYDEGEERNRGNFPPRFSGRQFPNYSSELNVNALELEDSALYLCASNWGTSASYNEQFFGPGTRLTVL.

V usage is TRBV10-3 and J usage is TRBJ2-5; D gene ambiguous. The length of the CDR3 is 15 residues. Trimming cost V 3 bases and J 0 bases, with 11 bases left between them. Germline V gives CDR1 ENHRY, CDR2 SYGVKD. CDR3 sequence (DNA): TGTGCCATCAGTGACGCGGCCAACGACCAAGAGACCCAGTACTTC. It is translated as CAISDAANDQETQYF.

The V gene is TRBV6-6, the J gene TRBJ2-1, with D possibly being TRBD2 (6 bases). V shed 11 bases and J shed 6 bases, with 17 bases lying between them. CDR1 and CDR2 (germline): MNHNY, SVGAGI (reference sequence). CDR3 size: 13 residues. In DNA, the CDR3 is TGTGCCGCCGCCCACGGGAGCCCCAATGAGCAGTTCTTC. This encodes CAAAHGSPNEQFF.

The CDR3 DNA reads as TGCGCCAGCAGCTTGTTCTCCTTGGGAGAGAACACTGAAGCTTTCTTT. As protein: CASSLFSLGENTEAFF. V usage is TRBV5-1 and J usage is TRBJ1-1; D unclear. The CDR3 spans 16 residues. Germline lookup yields CDR1 SGHRS and CDR2 YFSETQ. Trimming left V 1 base short and J 1 base short, with 14 bases between.

The V and J genes are TRBV28 and TRBJ1-2; 8 bases align to TRBD1. CDR3 length equals 16 residues. With 3 bases clipped from V and 2 bases from J, the junction kept 8 bases outside the gene matches. Germline CDR1 MDHEN, CDR2 SYDVKM. CDR3 DNA: TGTGCCAGCAGTTTGGCCGGACAGGGAGGGAACTATGGCTACACCTTC. Translating it yields CASSLAGQGGNYGYTF.

This clone was seen only once. The chain employs TRBV11-3 and TRBJ2-1; the match to TRBD2 covers 9 bases. The CDR3 has 16 residues. The germline gives CDR1 SGHNT, CDR2 YENEEA. V shed 2 bases and J 8 bases; nucleotides not matched to a gene: 10. CDR3 in amino acids: CASSLSLAGAVDEQFF. CDR3 bases: TGTGCCAGCAGCTTATCATTAGCGGGAGCTGTCGATGAGCAGTTCTTC.

The CDR3 protein is CASSRAYAGARNEQFF. DNA of the CDR3: TGTGCCAGCAGCCGCGCCTACGCGGGAGCGCGGAATGAGCAGTTCTTC. This chain uses TRBV7-9 with TRBJ2-1, with TRBD2 identical over 7 bases. The length of the CDR3 is 16 residues. From germline, CDR1 is SEHNR and CDR2 FQNEAQ (reference sequence). V gave up 5 bases and J gave up 7 bases; unmatched junction bases: 14. The full variable domain, with the rest looked up from reference TRBV7-9 and TRBJ2-1, is DTGVSQNPRHKITKRGQNVTFRCDPISEHNRLYWYRQTLGQGPEFLTYFQNEAQLEKSRLLSDRFSAERPKGSFSTLEIQRTEQGDSAMYLCASSRAYAGARNEQFFGPGTRLTVL.

The V gene is TRBV19, the J gene TRBJ1-2; tentatively, D is TRBD1 (5 bases). Trimming stripped 3 bases from V and 3 bases from J, with 14 bases between. The V gene's germline CDR1 is LNHDA and CDR2 SQIVND (reference sequence). The CDR3 has 15 residues. In nucleotides, the CDR3 is TGTGCCAGTAGTATCCTCGGGGGATATCACTATGGCTACACCTTC. Its protein is CASSILGGYHYGYTF. The full variable domain, in which reference TRBV19 and TRBJ1-2 provide the parts outside the CDR3, is DGGITQSPKYLFRKEGQNVTLSCEQNLNHDAMYWYRQDPGQGLRLIYYSQIVNDFQKGDIAEGYSVSREKKESFPLTVTSAQKNPTAFYLCASSILGGYHYGYTFGSGTRLTVV.

This chain links TRBV21-1 with TRBJ2-7; the table gives TRBD1 as D, unverified against the DNA. TRBV21-1 is marked as a pseudogene. The CDR3 contains 14 residues. The CDR3 DNA reads TGTGCCAGCAGCAAATCAGGCAGTACCTACGAGCAGTACGTC. It translates to CASSKSGSTYEQYV.

The CDR3 DNA reads TGTGCCAGCAGGGCAACGGGGAAGGGCTATGGCTACACCTTC. Translation: CASRATGKGYGYTF. The V and J genes are TRBV6-5 and TRBJ1-2; D is undetermined. The CDR3 runs 14 residues. Germline lookup yields CDR1 MNHEY and CDR2 SVGAGI. V was shortened by 6 bases and J by 4 bases, with 15 bases between the two germline ends.